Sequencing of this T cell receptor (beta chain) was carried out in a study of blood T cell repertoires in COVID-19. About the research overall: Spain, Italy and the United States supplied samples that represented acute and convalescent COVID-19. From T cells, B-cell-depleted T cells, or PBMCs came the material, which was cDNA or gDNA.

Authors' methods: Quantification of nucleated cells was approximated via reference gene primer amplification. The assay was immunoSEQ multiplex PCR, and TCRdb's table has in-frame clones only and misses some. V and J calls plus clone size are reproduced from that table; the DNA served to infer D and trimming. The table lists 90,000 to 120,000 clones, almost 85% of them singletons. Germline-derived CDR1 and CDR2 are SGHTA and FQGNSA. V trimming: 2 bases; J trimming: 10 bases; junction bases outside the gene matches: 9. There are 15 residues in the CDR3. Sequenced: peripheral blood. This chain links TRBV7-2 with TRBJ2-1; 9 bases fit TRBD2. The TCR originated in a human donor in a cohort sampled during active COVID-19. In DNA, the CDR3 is TGTGCCAGCAGCTTACAAGGCGGGAGGGCAGGAGAGCAGTTCTTC. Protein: CASSLQGGRAGEQFF.